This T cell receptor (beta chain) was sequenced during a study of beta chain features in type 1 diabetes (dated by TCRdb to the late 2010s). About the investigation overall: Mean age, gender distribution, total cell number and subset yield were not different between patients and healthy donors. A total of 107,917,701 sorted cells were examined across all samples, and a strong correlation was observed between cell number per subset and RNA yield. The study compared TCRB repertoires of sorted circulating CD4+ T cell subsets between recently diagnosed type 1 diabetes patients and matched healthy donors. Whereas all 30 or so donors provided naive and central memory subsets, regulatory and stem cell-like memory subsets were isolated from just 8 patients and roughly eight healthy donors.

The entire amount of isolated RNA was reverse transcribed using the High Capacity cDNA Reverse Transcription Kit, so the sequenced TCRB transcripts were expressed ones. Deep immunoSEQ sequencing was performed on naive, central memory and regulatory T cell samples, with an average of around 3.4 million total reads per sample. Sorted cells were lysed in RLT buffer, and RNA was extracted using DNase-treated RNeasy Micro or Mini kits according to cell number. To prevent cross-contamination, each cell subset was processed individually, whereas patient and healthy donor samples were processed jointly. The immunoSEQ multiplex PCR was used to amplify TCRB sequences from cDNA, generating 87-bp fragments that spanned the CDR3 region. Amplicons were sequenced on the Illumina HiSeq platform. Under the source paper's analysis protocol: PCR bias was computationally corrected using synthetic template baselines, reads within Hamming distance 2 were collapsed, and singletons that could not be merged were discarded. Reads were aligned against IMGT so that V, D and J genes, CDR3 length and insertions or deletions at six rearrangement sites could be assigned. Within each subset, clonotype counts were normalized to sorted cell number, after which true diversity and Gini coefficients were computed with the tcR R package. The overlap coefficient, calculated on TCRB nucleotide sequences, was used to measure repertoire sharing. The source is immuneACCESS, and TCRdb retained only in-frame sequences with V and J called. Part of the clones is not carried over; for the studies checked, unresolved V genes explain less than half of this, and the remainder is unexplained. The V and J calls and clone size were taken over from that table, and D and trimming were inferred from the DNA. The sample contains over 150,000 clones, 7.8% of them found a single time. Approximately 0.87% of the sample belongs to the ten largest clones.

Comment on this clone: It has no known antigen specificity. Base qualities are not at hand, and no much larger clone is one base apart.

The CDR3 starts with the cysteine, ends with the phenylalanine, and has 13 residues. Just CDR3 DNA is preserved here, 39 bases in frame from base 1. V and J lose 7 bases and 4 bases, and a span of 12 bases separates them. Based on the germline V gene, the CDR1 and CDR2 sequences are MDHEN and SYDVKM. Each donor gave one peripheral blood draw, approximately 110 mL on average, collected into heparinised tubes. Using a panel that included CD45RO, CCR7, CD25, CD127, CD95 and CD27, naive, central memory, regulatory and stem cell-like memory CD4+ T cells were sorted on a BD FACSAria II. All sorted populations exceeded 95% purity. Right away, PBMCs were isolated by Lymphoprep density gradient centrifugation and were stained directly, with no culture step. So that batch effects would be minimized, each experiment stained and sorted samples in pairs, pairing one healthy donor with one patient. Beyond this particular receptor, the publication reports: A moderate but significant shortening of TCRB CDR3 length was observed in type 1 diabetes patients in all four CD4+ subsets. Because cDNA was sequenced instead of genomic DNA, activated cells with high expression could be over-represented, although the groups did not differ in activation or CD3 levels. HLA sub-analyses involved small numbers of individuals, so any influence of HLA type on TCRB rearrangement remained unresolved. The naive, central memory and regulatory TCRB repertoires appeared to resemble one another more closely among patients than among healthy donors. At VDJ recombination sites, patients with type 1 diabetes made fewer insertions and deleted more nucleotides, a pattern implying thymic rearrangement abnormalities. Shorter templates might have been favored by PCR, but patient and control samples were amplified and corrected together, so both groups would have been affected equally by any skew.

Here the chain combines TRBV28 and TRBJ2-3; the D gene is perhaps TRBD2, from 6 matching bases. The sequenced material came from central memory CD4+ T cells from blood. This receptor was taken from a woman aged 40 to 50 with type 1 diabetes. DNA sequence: TGTGCCAGCATGAGGGGAGGCGCAGATACGCAGTATTTT. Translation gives CASMRGGADTQYF.